This T cell receptor (beta chain) was found in a study of T-cell memory formation after mild COVID-19. Study-wide results and caveats: That cross-reactive memory joined was suggested by some responding clones appearing in pre-infection memory.

A remark on this clonotype: Its specificity is not known.

The germline V and J ends were trimmed by 7 bases and 4 bases, with 9 bases remaining between them. The CDR3 is made up of 12 amino acids. Germline values: CDR1 SGHRS, CDR2 YFSETQ. TCRdb independently ran MiXCR on the 5' RACE reads; one entry per CDR3 protein. This table holds fewer than 300,000 distinct CDR3 sequences, over 15% found once. The chain couples TRBV5-1 to TRBJ1-3; unclear D gene. The sequencing input was PBMCs or a T cell subset sorted from them (not recorded which). This sequence originates from a man between 18 and 35 years old who had mild COVID-19 (a few samples of this study predate the infection). Cell type and time point are not known. The CDR3 loop is CASRAEGNTIYF. The CDR3 DNA follows: TGCGCCAGCCGGGCGGAAGGAAACACCATATATTTT.